These 19 T cell receptor beta chains were all obtained from the same sample, sequenced in a study of beta chain features in type 1 diabetes. Expressed TCRB transcripts were sequenced because the entire RNA isolate underwent reverse transcription. Using immunoSEQ multiplex PCR, the repertoire was profiled, and TCRdb retains in-frame clones only, with some absent. The sample carries 200,000 to 300,000 clones, around an eighth recorded once. Sequencing used naive CD4+ T cells from blood. Every receptor here comes from a woman aged 40 to 50 in good health.

Only a few counts were recorded for this clone. V is TRBV10-3 and J is TRBJ2-3, with D possibly matching TRBD1 (7 bases). The CDR3 is made up of 13 amino acids. Per the germline V gene, CDR1 is ENHRY and CDR2 is SYGVKD. Trimming cost V 10 bases and J 0 bases, with 11 bases left between them. The CDR3 DNA reads as TGTGCCAGGCGGGACAGTAGCACAGATACGCAGTATTTT. This translates into CARRDSSTDTQYF.

This chain uses TRBV18 with TRBJ1-1; no reliable D call. This CDR3 is 13 amino acids long. V lost 0 bases and J lost 10, with 12 bases in between. Germline V gene data show CDR1 as KGHSH and CDR2 as LQKENI. The CDR3 region is CASSPPEQIGAFF. CDR3 DNA sequence: TGTGCCAGCTCACCACCGGAGCAGATTGGAGCTTTCTTT.

This rearrangement joins TRBV4-1 to TRBJ1-2; no definite D call. Trimming stripped 4 bases from V and 4 bases from J, with 13 bases between. This CDR3 is built from 14 residues. Germline CDR1 reads MGHRA; CDR2 reads YSYEKL. CDR3 residues: CASSRSSFSYGYTF. DNA of the CDR3: TGCGCCAGCAGCCGTTCAAGTTTCAGCTATGGCTACACCTTC.

This clone was recorded only once. The chain couples TRBV6-5 to TRBJ2-2; 13 bases line up with TRBD2. The CDR3 has 15 amino acids. J gave up 6 bases and V 5 bases, and 3 bases lay outside the gene matches. In germline, CDR1 is MNHEY, CDR2 SVGAGI. CDR3: CASSLTSGGAGELFF. DNA of the CDR3: TGTGCCAGCAGTCTTACTAGCGGGGGGGCCGGGGAGCTGTTTTTT.

This clone was observed a handful of times. This sequence joins TRBV5-1 and TRBJ1-6, with 10 bases lining up with TRBD1. The V and J ends lost 4 bases and 9 bases, in that order; junction bases with no gene match: 4. Looked up from germline, CDR1 is SGHRS and CDR2 is YFSETQ. The length of the CDR3 is 14 residues. The CDR3: CASSSDRGPSPLHF. CDR3 coding DNA: TGCGCCAGCAGCAGTGACAGGGGGCCTTCACCCCTCCACTTT.

The chain joins TRBV7-2 to TRBJ2-5, with D maybe TRBD2 (5 bases). The length of the CDR3 is 11 residues. Deletions cut 8 bases from V and 5 bases from J, with 9 bases between. Looked up from germline, CDR1 is SGHTA and CDR2 is FQGNSA. The CDR3 DNA reads TGTGCCAGCGCACGAGGGGAGACCCAGTACTTC. Amino acids: CASARGETQYF. The full variable domain, its missing parts supplied by reference TRBV7-2 and TRBJ2-5, is GAGVSQSPSNKVTEKGKDVELRCDPISGHTALYWYRQSLGQGLEFLIYFQGNSAPDKSGLPSDRFSAERTGGSVSTLTIQRTQQEDSAVYLCASARGETQYFGPGTRLLVL.

The V gene is TRBV29-1, the J gene TRBJ1-2; 9 bases line up with TRBD1. Germline lookup yields CDR1 SQVTM and CDR2 ANQGSEA. The V gene end was trimmed by 6 bases and the J gene end by 5 bases; junction bases not matched to a gene: 13. The CDR3 has 15 residues. The CDR3: CSVATGQGVSYGYTF. CDR3 bases: TGCAGCGTGGCCACGGGACAGGGAGTAAGTTATGGCTACACCTTC.

The chain has TRBV11-2 and TRBJ2-1, with TRBD2 as a possible D gene (7 bases). Deletions cut 1 base from V and 3 bases from J, with 16 bases between. The CDR3 runs to 17 residues. Germline CDR1 SGHAT, CDR2 FQNNGV. Here the CDR3 DNA reads TGTGCCAGCAGCTTAGGAATAGGGGGGGGCCGCTACAATGAGCAGTTCTTC. Its translation is CASSLGIGGGRYNEQFF.

V and J are TRBV18 and TRBJ1-4; tentative D call: TRBD1 (5 bases). The V end was cut by 3 bases, the J end by 7 bases, with 21 bases between. This CDR3 contains 17 residues. Germline loops: CDR1 KGHSH, CDR2 LQKENI. CDR3 in amino acids: CASSPNPAGLLGEKLFF. As DNA, the CDR3 is TGTGCCAGCTCACCGAACCCGGCAGGGCTCCTCGGTGAAAAACTGTTTTTT. Full variable domain (rest looked up from reference TRBV18 and TRBJ1-4): NAGVMQNPRHLVRRRGQEARLRCSPMKGHSHVYWYRQLPEEGLKFMVYLQKENIIDESGMPKERFSAEFPKEGPSILRIQQVVRGDSAAYFCASSPNPAGLLGEKLFFGSGTQLSVL.

This clone was found once. The CDR3 sequence is CASSSLLAGGYEQYF. As DNA, the CDR3 is TGTGCCAGTAGTTCCCTACTAGCGGGGGGATACGAGCAGTACTTC. This sequence joins TRBV19 and TRBJ2-7; TRBD2 aligns across 12 bases. V lost 5 bases to trimming and J lost 4 bases; unmatched junction nucleotides: 6. The CDR3 has 15 residues. The germline V gene has CDR1 LNHDA and CDR2 SQIVND (reference sequence).

The rearrangement links TRBV2 to TRBJ2-7, with 7 bases matching TRBD1. Trimming cost V 8 bases and J 3 bases; bases outside gene matches: 4. The CDR3 runs to 12 residues. Germline V gives CDR1 SNHLY, CDR2 FYNNEI. For the CDR3, the DNA is TGTGCCAGCCGACAGGGAAACTACGAGCAGTACTTC. The encoded protein is CASRQGNYEQYF.

V is TRBV7-6 and J is TRBJ1-2; tentative D call: TRBD1 (5 bases). The germline CDR1 and CDR2 sequences are SGHVS and FNYEAQ. The CDR3 spans 15 residues. V was shortened by 5 bases and J by 3 bases, with 16 bases between the two germline ends. The CDR3 here is CASSAMGGTHYGYTF. The CDR3 DNA reads as TGTGCCAGCAGCGCAATGGGGGGGACCCACTATGGCTACACCTTC.

This chain connects TRBV18 to TRBJ2-7, with TRBD1 identical over 8 bases. Germline CDR1 reads KGHSH; CDR2 reads LQKENI. V shed 4 bases and J 3 bases; nucleotides not matched to a gene: 5. The CDR3 contains 14 residues. The CDR3 DNA follows: TGTGCCAGCTCACAAGGAACAGGGGGCTACGAGCAGTACTTC. Translating it yields CASSQGTGGYEQYF.

The chain couples TRBV2 to TRBJ2-7; the D is unclear. CDR3 length: 15 residues. Germline CDR1 reads SNHLY; CDR2 reads FYNNEI. The V end was cut by 6 bases, the J end by 1 base, with 16 bases between. The CDR3 coding sequence is TGTGCCAGCAGACCCCGAACAGCTTATTCCTACGAGCAGTACTTC. Its protein product is CASRPRTAYSYEQYF.

This clone was detected only a few times. This chain uses TRBV1 with TRBJ2-7; the table's TRBD2 call for D was not verified on the DNA. TRBV1 is deemed a pseudogene. The CDR3 sequence is 12 residues long. CDR3 sequence (DNA): TGCACCACCTCCCGGGGGGGGCGCGAGCAGTACTTC. This encodes CTTSRGGREQYF.

This chain connects TRBV19 to TRBJ2-7, with 7 bases identical to TRBD1. Losses at the gene ends were 5 bases for V and 6 bases for J; bases not matched to a gene: 16. The CDR3 has 16 amino acids. Germline CDR1 LNHDA, CDR2 SQIVND (reference sequence). The CDR3 DNA is TGTGCCAGTAGTTCCCTGCCAGGACAGGCCTCTCGCGAGCAGTACTTC. Translating it yields CASSSLPGQASREQYF.

V usage is TRBV19 and J usage is TRBJ1-3; the match to TRBD1 covers 7 bases. The germline CDR1 and CDR2 sequences are LNHDA and SQIVND (reference sequence). CDR3 length: 15 amino acids. V was clipped by 5 bases and J by 1 base; unmatched bases: 5. CDR3 DNA sequence: TGTGCCAGTAGTCCAATACAGGGGTCTGGAAACACCATATATTTT. Protein sequence: CASSPIQGSGNTIYF.

This clone has just a few counts. V is TRBV7-8 and J is TRBJ2-5; D is ambiguous. CDR1 is SGHVS, CDR2 FQNEAQ, per germline. This CDR3 spans 13 amino acids. The V gene lost 1 base and the J gene lost 0 bases, with 3 bases spanning the gap. CDR3 in DNA: TGTGCCAGCAGCTTAGGGCACCAAGAGACCCAGTACTTC. Translation: CASSLGHQETQYF.

This rearrangement joins TRBV18 to TRBJ2-1; D is unclear. V was clipped by 2 bases and J by 7 bases, with 3 bases between them. This CDR3 comprises 11 residues. Per the germline V gene, CDR1 is KGHSH and CDR2 is LQKENI. The CDR3 nucleotides read TGTGCCAGCTCACCAATAAATGAGCAGTTCTTC. Amino acids: CASSPINEQFF.